A selection of T cell receptor beta chains follows, all from one sample in a study of cytomegalovirus exposure and HLA in healthy donors. This table comes from immunoSEQ multiplex PCR, and its TCRdb copy is limited to in-frame clones, with some not included. The sample includes 150,000 to 180,000 clones, around 74% seen only once; the top ten take roughly 2.8%. What was sequenced was PBMCs. These TCRs come from a man between 18 and 29 years old in good health and CMV-seronegative. Both conserved end residues are part of each CDR3. The D gene is left open where the match is weak. Part of the rows lack a size; the others show once, few, many or a class for expanded clones.

d_gene,v_gene,j_gene,abundance,CDR3nt,CDR3aa
.,TRBV7-9,TRBJ2-5,.,TGTGCCAGCAGCATCCAGGGTATTAGGGAGACCCAGTACTTC,CASSIQGIRETQYF
.,TRBV7-2,TRBJ1-3,.,TGTGCCAGCAGCTTAGCGGGCAGGCTTCAAAACACCATATATTTT,CASSLAGRLQNTIYF
.,TRBV13,TRBJ2-6,.,TGTGCCAGCAGCCTCACAGAAATCTCTGGGGCCAACGTCCTGACTTTC,CASSLTEISGANVLTF
TRBD2,TRBV7-6,TRBJ2-2,.,TGTGCCAGCAGCGCTGGACTGGGACGGGGGGCCGGGGAGCTGTTTTTT,CASSAGLGRGAGELFF
.,TRBV7-9,TRBJ1-1,.,TGTGCCAGCAGCTTAGCGCACGGAGCCATGAACACTGAAGCTTTCTTT,CASSLAHGAMNTEAFF
.,TRBV9,TRBJ1-3,few,TGTGCCAGCAGCACCTTGACAGACTCTGGAAACACCATATATTTT,CASSTLTDSGNTIYF
.,TRBV27,TRBJ2-7,.,TGTGCCAGCAGCTCCCTGGGAGGAAGCTCCTACGAGCAGTACTTC,CASSSLGGSSYEQYF
.,TRBV6-6,TRBJ1-5,few,TGTGCCAGCAGCCGACAGGCCCAAAATCAGCCCCAGCATTTT,CASSRQAQNQPQHF
TRBD1,TRBV4-3,TRBJ1-1,medium-sized,TGCGCCAGCAGCCAAGACTATCTGACAGGGGGCGCCGGGAACACTGAAGCTTTCTTT,CASSQDYLTGGAGNTEAFF
.,TRBV13,TRBJ1-2,.,TGTGCCAGCAGCTTAGGGCCCGCTGGGGGCGCAGGGTATAATGGCTACACCTTC,CASSLGPAGGAGYNGYTF
TRBD2,TRBV14,TRBJ2-5,.,TGTGCCAGCAGCCAAGATTGGACTAGCGGGGAACAAGAGAGCCAGTACTTC,CASSQDWTSGEQESQYF
TRBD1,TRBV11-2,TRBJ2-5,.,TGTGCCAGCAGCTCGACAGGGTTAGAGACCCAGTACTTC,CASSSTGLETQYF
.,TRBV5-1,TRBJ2-2,few,TGCGCCAGCAGCGCGACAGAGAACACCGGGGAGCTGTTTTTT,CASSATENTGELFF
TRBD1,TRBV18,TRBJ1-1,once,TGTGCCAGCTCATTACGACAGGGGGTTACGAACACTGAAGCTTTCTTT,CASSLRQGVTNTEAFF
TRBD2,TRBV7-6,TRBJ2-1,.,TGTGCCAGCAGCCCTCTGACACTAGCGGGGGGCCATGAGCAGTTCTTC,CASSPLTLAGGHEQFF
.,TRBV5-8,TRBJ1-1,.,TGTGCCAGCAGCTTGCCAGGGTCTCTGACTGAAGCTTTCTTT,CASSLPGSLTEAFF
.,TRBV14,TRBJ1-2,.,TGTGCCAGCAGCCCCTTGTATACGGGAGGCTACACCTTC,CASSPLYTGGYTF
.,TRBV4-3,TRBJ1-2,.,TGCGCCAGCAGCCAAGATTGGTTTTCGGCAGGGAATGATGGCTACACCTTC,CASSQDWFSAGNDGYTF
.,TRBV19,TRBJ1-1,.,TGTGCCAGTAGTATAGTGGAGGGGCAGGCGGGTGAAGCTTTCTTT,CASSIVEGQAGEAFF
TRBD1,TRBV27,TRBJ1-1,few,TGTGCCAGCAGTCCTACAGGGGCTGAAGCTTTCTTT,CASSPTGAEAFF
.,TRBV7-8,TRBJ1-5,.,TGTGCCAGCAGCCTTGCTAAAAGGGGCCAGCCCCAGCATTTT,CASSLAKRGQPQHF
.,TRBV5-8,TRBJ1-4,.,TGTGCCAGCAGCTTGGTAGGGGTCTCAACTAATGAAAAACTGTTTTTT,CASSLVGVSTNEKLFF
TRBD1,TRBV11-2,TRBJ2-1,few,TGTGCCAGCAACTCAGGGGGACCCCTTCGTAACAATGAGCAGTTCTTC,CASNSGGPLRNNEQFF
.,TRBV5-5,TRBJ1-2,few,TGTGCCAGCAGCTTGAGCTTTAGGGACATGGATGGCTACACCTTC,CASSLSFRDMDGYTF
TRBD1,TRBV7-2,TRBJ2-1,.,TGTGCCAGCAGCTTAGGCCGGGACAGGGATCAGTTCTTC,CASSLGRDRDQFF
TRBD1,TRBV4-3,TRBJ1-3,.,TGCGCCAGCAGCCAAACGAGGACAGGGTTGGACACCATATATTTT,CASSQTRTGLDTIYF
.,TRBV2,TRBJ2-2,.,TGTGCCAGCGGGCGTGGGGGGTCAAGCGCCGGGGAGCTGTTTTTT,CASGRGGSSAGELFF
TRBD1,TRBV2,TRBJ2-5,.,TGTGCCAGCCGCAGGGGGGACAGGAGTCAAGAGACTCAGTACTTC,CASRRGDRSQETQYF
.,TRBV28,TRBJ1-5,.,TGTGCCAGCAGTTCCGGACGGGGGCCCCAGCATTTT,CASSSGRGPQHF
TRBD2,TRBV4-3,TRBJ2-2,few,TGCGCCAGCAGTCAAGCGGGGGGGCCTATCGGGGAGCTGTTTTTT,CASSQAGGPIGELFF
TRBD1,TRBV19,TRBJ1-6,few,TGTGCCAGTACCCCGCCGGGTAGACAGGGAAATTCACCCCTCCACTTT,CASTPPGRQGNSPLHF
TRBD1,TRBV28,TRBJ1-5,.,TGTGCCAGCAGTCGGGACAGGGCCCAGCATTTT,CASSRDRAQHF
.,TRBV4-3,TRBJ1-1,.,TGCGCCAGCAGCCAAGATCGCCGGACATCGAACACTGAAGCTTTCTTT,CASSQDRRTSNTEAFF
TRBD2,TRBV27,TRBJ2-5,.,TGTGCCAGTACGGCTACTAGCGGGGGGGGAGGGGAGACCCAGTACTTC,CASTATSGGGGETQYF
.,TRBV19,TRBJ1-5,.,TGTGCCAGTAGTACGCTACAGGGCGATAGCAATCAGCCCCAGCATTTT,CASSTLQGDSNQPQHF
.,TRBV28,TRBJ2-7,.,TGTGCCAGCAGTCCTACGGGGGGCCGCTCCTACGAGCAGTACTTC,CASSPTGGRSYEQYF
.,TRBV6-5,TRBJ1-6,few,TGTGCCAGCATCCCATACAGCTCCTATAATTCACCCCTCCACTTT,CASIPYSSYNSPLHF
TRBD2,TRBV5-1,TRBJ2-1,.,TGCGCCAGCAGCTCGGGACTAGCGGGCTTCGCCGGGGGTGAGCAGTTCTTC,CASSSGLAGFAGGEQFF
.,TRBV7-9,TRBJ1-5,once,TGTGCCAGCAGCTCCGGCAGGGTCGGACAGCCCCAGCATTTT,CASSSGRVGQPQHF
TRBD2,TRBV7-6,TRBJ2-5,.,TGTGCCAGCACCGGGAGGCCGGACCAAGAGACCCAGTACTTC,CASTGRPDQETQYF
TRBD2,TRBV4-3,TRBJ2-2,.,TGCGCCAGCAGCCAAGATCTGACTAGCGGACTCACCGGGGAGCTGTTTTTT,CASSQDLTSGLTGELFF
.,TRBV5-1,TRBJ1-3,.,TGCGCCAGCAACTTGGCTCAGGTCTCCTCTGGAAACACCATATATTTT,CASNLAQVSSGNTIYF
TRBD1,TRBV2,TRBJ1-1,.,TGTGCCAGCAGTTCGACAGGGAGAACTGAAGCTTTCTTT,CASSSTGRTEAFF
TRBD2,TRBV7-6,TRBJ2-3,.,TGTGCCAGCAGCGGCCGTCTCGGGCTAGCGGGGAGCACAGATACGCAGTATTTT,CASSGRLGLAGSTDTQYF
TRBD1,TRBV23-1,TRBJ1-2,.,TGCGCCAGCAGTCAAAAACCGACAGGGGGAAGGAGCTATGGCTACACCTTC,CASSQKPTGGRSYGYTF
.,TRBV5-8,TRBJ2-7,.,TGTGCCAGCTCCAGGGGACGGACCTACGAGCAGTACTTC,CASSRGRTYEQYF
.,TRBV5-4,TRBJ1-1,once,TGTGCCAGCAGCTTGAAGGGTAGCGGGGGCCGCACTGAAGCTTTCTTT,CASSLKGSGGRTEAFF
TRBD1,TRBV4-1,TRBJ1-1,.,TGCGCCAGCAGCCAAATACAGGGGGAAGCTTTCTTT,CASSQIQGEAFF
TRBD2,TRBV6-5,TRBJ2-5,once,TGTGCCAGCAGTCGCGGGGGAATAGCTGGGGAGACCCAGTACTTC,CASSRGGIAGETQYF
.,TRBV19,TRBJ2-5,.,TGTGCCAGTAGCACGGAGGGGGGGGGCTTGGCAGAGACCCAGTACTTC,CASSTEGGGLAETQYF
.,TRBV19,TRBJ2-5,.,TGTGCCAGTAGTATGGTGCCACCAGTCCCCCAGTACTTC,CASSMVPPVPQYF
TRBD1,TRBV5-1,TRBJ2-5,.,TGCGCCAGCAGCCTCGGACAGGGGGAGAAAGAGACCCAGTACTTC,CASSLGQGEKETQYF
TRBD1,TRBV7-2,TRBJ1-2,few,TGTGCCAGCAGCTCCGACAGGGGGCAAGGTGGCTACACCTTC,CASSSDRGQGGYTF
.,TRBV18,TRBJ2-7,.,TGTGCCAGCTCACCAGCCCTCTACGAGCAGTACTTC,CASSPALYEQYF
TRBD1,TRBV30,TRBJ2-7,.,TGTGCCTGGAGTGCTGGGACAGGCTACGAGCAGTACTTC,CAWSAGTGYEQYF
.,TRBV7-8,TRBJ1-2,.,TGTGCCAGCAGCTTGGGGGGACCCTATGGCTACACCTTC,CASSLGGPYGYTF
.,TRBV9,TRBJ2-3,.,TGTGCCAGCAGCGTAGGAGTCTCTAGCACAGATACGCAGTATTTT,CASSVGVSSTDTQYF
TRBD1,TRBV6-5,TRBJ2-5,.,TGTGCCAGCAGTTACTACCTGACAGGGGGGGAAGAGACCCAGTACTTC,CASSYYLTGGEETQYF
.,TRBV15,TRBJ2-2,.,TGTGCCACCAGCGGAACACGGACAGCGAACACCGGGGAGCTGTTTTTT,CATSGTRTANTGELFF
TRBD1,TRBV6-1,TRBJ1-4,.,TGTGCCAGCAGTGGACAGGGGGCGGAGGTGAATGAAAAACTGTTTTTT,CASSGQGAEVNEKLFF